This T cell receptor beta chain was documented in a study of graft-versus-host responses after intestinal transplantation. Across the study: Recipients received multivisceral, liver-intestinal, or isolated intestinal transplants.

Data came from immunoSEQ multiplex PCR; TCRdb stores just in-frame clones and leaves some out. Among 90,000 to 120,000 clones listed, roughly 84% were seen once. The V gene's germline CDR1 is MNHNY and CDR2 SVGAGI (reference sequence). The CDR3 runs to 13 residues. The V gene lost 1 base and the J gene lost 1 base, with 1 base spanning the gap. The study's findings and limits: The presence of high graft-versus-host to host-versus-graft clonal ratios in allografts characterized patients with graft-donor T cell macrochimerism.

As regards this clone: The antigen is unknown.

The source of this sequence is a human donor who received an intestinal transplant. Sequenced here: unstimulated CD4+ T cells sorted from spleen or lymph node cells, sampled before intestinal transplant. The chain combines TRBV6-6 with TRBJ2-2; D is ambiguous. The CDR3 DNA reads TGTGCCAGCAGTTACTTGAACACCGGGGAGCTGTTTTTT. It codes for CASSYLNTGELFF.